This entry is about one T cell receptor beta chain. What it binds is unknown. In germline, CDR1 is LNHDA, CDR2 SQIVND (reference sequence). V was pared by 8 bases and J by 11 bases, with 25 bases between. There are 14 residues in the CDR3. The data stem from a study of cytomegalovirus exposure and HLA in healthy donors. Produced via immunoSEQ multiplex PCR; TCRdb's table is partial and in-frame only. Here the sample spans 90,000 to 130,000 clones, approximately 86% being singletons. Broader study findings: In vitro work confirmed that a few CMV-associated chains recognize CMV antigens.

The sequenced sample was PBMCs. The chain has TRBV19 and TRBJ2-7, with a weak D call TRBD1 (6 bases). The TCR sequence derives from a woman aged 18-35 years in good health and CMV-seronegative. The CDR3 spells CASSEAGAPSMKYF. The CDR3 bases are TGTGCCAGTTCAGAGGCAGGGGCTCCTTCCATGAAGTACTTC.